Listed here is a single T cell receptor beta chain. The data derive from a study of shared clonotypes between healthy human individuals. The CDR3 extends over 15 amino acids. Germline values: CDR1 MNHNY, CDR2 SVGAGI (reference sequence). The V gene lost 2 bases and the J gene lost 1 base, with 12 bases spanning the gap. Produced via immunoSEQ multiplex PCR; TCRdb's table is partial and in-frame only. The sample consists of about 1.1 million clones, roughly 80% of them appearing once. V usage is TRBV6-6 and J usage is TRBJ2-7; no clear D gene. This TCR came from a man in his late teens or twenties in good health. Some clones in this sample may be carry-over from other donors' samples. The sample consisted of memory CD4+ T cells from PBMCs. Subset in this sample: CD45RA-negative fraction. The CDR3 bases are TGTGCCAGCAGTTACGGGTCCCTAAATTCCTACGAGCAGTACTTC. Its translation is CASSYGSLNSYEQYF.